This T cell receptor beta chain comes out of a study of monozygotic twins with inflammatory bowel disease. Each UMI, carrying a 6-nucleotide sample barcode, came from template switching. Each of TCRalpha and TCRbeta cDNA went through two nested PCRs, lasting about 15 and 9 cycles. TCRdb re-analyzed the 5' RACE reads; it lists each CDR3 protein once, without DNA. The sample holds about 440,000 distinct CDR3 sequences. Investigators extracted total RNA from whole blood and did not sort T cells. Of note for this clonotype: Its specificity is not known.

Germline CDR1 is DFQATT and CDR2 is SNEGSKA (reference sequence). This CDR3 has 13 amino acids. General study results and limits: Support was absent for any single strong signal or clonotype linked to IBD.

Sequencing used blood. The receptor was isolated from a human donor with ulcerative colitis or Crohn's disease, or a healthy co-twin of an affected twin (not recorded which). The chain carries TRBV20-1 and TRBJ2-2; without DNA, the TCRdb call of TRBD1 cannot be checked. The CDR3 reads CSAPGGNTGELFF.